This entry concerns a single T cell receptor (beta chain). The source of the sample is a study of blood T cell repertoires in COVID-19. This CDR3 has 15 amino acids. Per germline, CDR1 SGDLS and CDR2 YYNGEE. Trimming took 0 bases from V and 8 from J, leaving 14 bases between them. The protocol was immunoSEQ multiplex PCR, while the TCRdb copy is restricted to in-frame clones and leaves out a portion. The sample holds roughly 140,000 clones, 80% to 90% seen once. The clonotype was recovered from an elderly woman with acute or convalescent COVID-19. J is TRBJ1-4 and V is TRBV9, with a possible D match to TRBD1 (6 bases). Sequenced material: peripheral blood. The CDR3 nucleotides are TGTGCCAGCAGCGTAGGTGGGCAGGGGAGAGAAAAACTGTTTTTT. Protein product: CASSVGGQGREKLFF.